There are a few counts of the clone carrying this T cell receptor (beta chain). The data belong to a study of cytomegalovirus exposure and HLA in healthy donors. V lost 2 bases and J 7 bases, leaving 15 bases between the germline ends. The CDR3 runs 14 residues. Per germline, CDR1 SGHDT and CDR2 YYEEEE. 60 Vbeta and 13 Jbeta primers were used in PCR. Using immunoSEQ multiplex PCR, the repertoire was profiled, and TCRdb retains in-frame clones only, with some absent. The sample has over 85,000 clones, roughly 80% seen once. This TCR derives from a man aged 40-55 years in good health and CMV-seronegative. Input material: PBMCs. The chain joins TRBV5-6 to TRBJ1-2, with D possibly being TRBD1 (5 bases). This CDR3 is CASSFIQGLGGYTF. The CDR3 DNA reads as TGTGCCAGCAGCTTTATTCAGGGTTTAGGTGGCTACACCTTC.